The rows below give T cell receptor beta chains drawn from one sample of a study of blood T cell repertoires in COVID-19. Libraries were prepared by immunoSEQ multiplex PCR; TCRdb keeps only in-frame clonotypes and omits some of them. The table shows around 290,000 clones, with about 88% occurring only once. Sequencing used PBMCs or T cells enriched from blood (not recorded which). The receptors shown here come from an older woman in a cohort exposed to, infected with or recovered from COVID-19 (not recorded which). CDR3s include the opening cysteine and the closing phenylalanine or tryptophan. The D gene is left open where the match is weak. Rows give clone size only sometimes, using once, few, many, or a class for an expanded clone.

TRBV7-2	TRBD2	TRBJ2-1	-	TGTGCCAGCAGCTTAGGGCTAGCGGGAGGGTGGTCCTACAATGAGCAGTTCTTC	CASSLGLAGGWSYNEQFF
TRBV27	TRBD2	TRBJ2-3	-	TGTGCCAGCAGATCTAGCGGGAGGGCCAGAGATACGCAGTATTTT	CASRSSGRARDTQYF
TRBV3-1/TRBV3-2	TRBD1	TRBJ2-7	-	TGTGCCAGCAGCCAAACGGGGACAGGCTTCTACGAGCAGTACTTC	CASSQTGTGFYEQYF
TRBV27	TRBD2	TRBJ2-7	-	TGTGCCAGCAGCTCACCACTAGCGGGGTTCTACGAGCAGTACTTC	CASSSPLAGFYEQYF
TRBV6-6	-	TRBJ2-1	-	TGTGCCAGCAGTTCAGGGCTAAGCTCCTACAATGAGCAGTTCTTC	CASSSGLSSYNEQFF
TRBV28	-	TRBJ2-4	-	TGTGCCAGCCGTCGGGGAGGAGAGGCCAAAAACATTCAGTACTTC	CASRRGGEAKNIQYF
TRBV6-6	-	TRBJ1-5	-	TGTGCCAGCAGTTCCCCGAAGACAGCTAGCAATCAGCCCCAGCATTTT	CASSSPKTASNQPQHF
TRBV9	-	TRBJ1-3	-	TGTGCCAGCAGCGTAGGGGCAGGCTCTGGAAACACCATATATTTT	CASSVGAGSGNTIYF
TRBV27	-	TRBJ1-2	-	TGTGCCAGCAGTCGATCCGGGGGTGTGGTCTATGGCTACACCTTC	CASSRSGGVVYGYTF
TRBV4-2	-	TRBJ1-5	-	TGTGCCAGCGGGTCGGGGGGGGCAGATATTGAGCCCCAGCATTTT	CASGSGGADIEPQHF
TRBV3-1/TRBV3-2	TRBD2	TRBJ2-2	-	TGTGCCAGCAGCCAGACTAGCGGGAACACCGGGGAGCTGTTTTTT	CASSQTSGNTGELFF
TRBV19	TRBD2	TRBJ2-1	-	TGTGCCAGTAGTATAGTAGAACTAGCGTTCAATGAGCAGTTCTTC	CASSIVELAFNEQFF
TRBV7-9	TRBD2	TRBJ2-7	-	TGTGCCAGCAGCTCCCACCGACTAGCGGGAGGCGAGCAGTACTTC	CASSSHRLAGGEQYF
TRBV19	TRBD1	TRBJ1-4	-	TGTGCCACCGCGACAGGGGTCCGGGAAAAACTGTTTTTT	CATATGVREKLFF
TRBV7-6	-	TRBJ1-5	once	TGTGCCAGCAGCTTAGCGGTGGACAGTAATCAGCCCCAGCATTTT	CASSLAVDSNQPQHF
TRBV6-1	-	TRBJ1-5	-	TGTGCCAGCAGTGAAAGCCACCATAGCAATCAGCCCCAGCATTTT	CASSESHHSNQPQHF
TRBV9	-	TRBJ1-4	-	TGTGCCAGCAGCGTAGATGGTCGGGGAGCGTCCGAAAAACTGTTTTTT	CASSVDGRGASEKLFF
TRBV5-4	TRBD2	TRBJ2-3	-	TGTGCCAGCAGCTCTGGGACTAGCGGGAGGGCCTGGACAGATACGCAGTATTTT	CASSSGTSGRAWTDTQYF
TRBV20-1	-	TRBJ1-5	-	TGCAGTGCTAGTACGAGGGCCCTATATAGCAATCAGCCCCAGCATTTT	CSASTRALYSNQPQHF
TRBV11-2	TRBD1	TRBJ1-1	-	TGTGCCAGCAGCCGGGGACAGCTAATGAACACTGAAGCTTTCTTT	CASSRGQLMNTEAFF
TRBV15	TRBD1	TRBJ2-2	-	TGTGCCACCAGCAGAGGGACAGGGATGAACACCGGGGAGCTGTTTTTT	CATSRGTGMNTGELFF
TRBV6-5	TRBD1	TRBJ1-1	once	TGTGCCAGCAGTTACGATCCCCGGGACAGGCGGGCTTTCTTT	CASSYDPRDRRAFF
TRBV19	TRBD1	TRBJ1-4	-	TGTGCCAGTAGGGACAGGTCTACCGAAAAACTGTTTTTT	CASRDRSTEKLFF
TRBV9	-	TRBJ2-2	-	TGTGCCAGCAGCCCCCGTGTTCTCACCGGGGAGCTGTTTTTT	CASSPRVLTGELFF
TRBV27	-	TRBJ1-3	-	TGTGCCAGCTCGAACGGGGTGAGCTCTGGAAACACCATATATTTT	CASSNGVSSGNTIYF
TRBV19	-	TRBJ1-5	-	TGTGCCAGTAGTATAACCATCGGACAGATATATAGCAATCAGCCCCAGCATTTT	CASSITIGQIYSNQPQHF
TRBV7-9	TRBD1	TRBJ2-5	-	TGTGCCAGCAGCTTAGCCCTGGGACAGGGAAGGGAGACCCAGTACTTC	CASSLALGQGRETQYF